One and the same sample provided the 6 T cell receptor beta chains below, sequenced in a study of CD8 T cells in ankylosing spondylitis. TCRdb itself ran the 5' RACE reads through MiXCR, one entry per CDR3 protein. The data contain roughly 240,000 distinct CDR3 sequences, 7.5% to 9.5% of them seen just once; the ten biggest clones take up approximately 5%. Sequenced sample: blood, either unsorted or a sorted T cell fraction (not recorded which). These receptors were obtained from a female donor with ankylosing spondylitis or in good health (not recorded which).

This clonotype was seen repeatedly, ten times or more. The V gene is TRBV5-4, the J gene TRBJ2-1, with 7 positions matching TRBD1. In germline, CDR1 is SGHNT, CDR2 YYREEE (reference sequence). V trimming: 3 bases; J trimming: 7 bases; junction bases outside the gene matches: 7. CDR3 length: 14 amino acids. This CDR3 is CASSSPGQLNEQFF. DNA of the CDR3: TGTGCCAGCAGCTCACCGGGACAGTTAAATGAGCAGTTCTTC.

In this sample, this clonotype turned up a few times. The chain combines TRBV7-9 with TRBJ1-4, with D tentatively TRBD1 (5 bases). Germline V gene lookup returns CDR1 SEHNR and CDR2 FQNEAQ (reference sequence). V was clipped by 4 bases and J by 8 bases, with 14 bases between them. The CDR3 runs 14 residues. CDR3 in DNA: TGTGCCAGCAGCTCCGGGACTGGAGGCGAAAAACTGTTTTTT. Its translation: CASSSGTGGEKLFF.

The genes are TRBV4-3 and TRBJ1-2; perhaps TRBD1 as D (5 bases). Trimming took 2 bases from V and 8 from J, leaving 12 bases between them. In germline, CDR1 is LGHNA, CDR2 YSLEER. There are 13 residues in the CDR3. The CDR3 DNA reads as TGCGCCAGCAGCCAACGGACGGGACTCGGCTACACCTTC. Translated, it gives CASSQRTGLGYTF.

This clonotype was observed many times. This chain joins TRBV6-1 and TRBJ1-6; 7 bases align to TRBD1. Germline assignment: CDR1 MNHNS and CDR2 SASEGT. This CDR3 comprises 15 residues. The junction had 5 bases not matched to a gene; V was cut back by 6 bases and J by 3 bases. The CDR3 DNA sequence: TGTGCCAGCAGGGGGACAGACATCTATAATTCACCCCTCCACTTT. Protein product: CASRGTDIYNSPLHF.

This clonotype has a count of ten or more. This sequence joins TRBV12-3 or TRBV12-4 and TRBJ2-1; D call uncertain. Trimming removed 1 base from V and 9 bases from J, with 16 bases in between. This CDR3 contains 15 residues. CDR3 DNA: TGTGCCAGCAGTTTAGGGGAACTGATGCTTGGTGAGCAGTTCTTC. Its translation: CASSLGELMLGEQFF.

This clonotype was recorded many times. This chain's CDR3 is CASSLGGSPTEAFF. CDR3 sequence (DNA): TGTGCCAGCAGCCTTGGAGGATCGCCCACTGAAGCTTTCTTT. V gene TRBV25-1 combines with J gene TRBJ1-1; D is uncertain. V lost 6 bases and J 4 bases, leaving 15 bases between the germline ends. Per the germline V gene, CDR1 is MGHDK and CDR2 is SYGVNS. The CDR3 contains 14 residues.